The T cell receptor (beta chain) described here comes from a study of CXCR3-negative and CXCR3-positive naive CD8 T cells. Study in general: Libraries each contributed about 1.5 +/- 0.3 million TRB reads, for around 150 million in total.

Germline CDR1 reads MNHEY; CDR2 reads SMNVEV (reference sequence). This CDR3 has 13 amino acids. As to this clonotype: Its specificity is not known.

General study results and limits: CXCR3-negative naive cells had less hydrophobic TRB CDR3s than did CXCR3-positive naive cells. Researchers reported similar TRBV-TRBJ usage in naive CXCR3-negative and CXCR3-positive cells, though memory differed.

Libraries were UMI-labeled 5' RACE TRB cDNA. With the 5' RACE reads reprocessed, TCRdb shows one record per CDR3 protein and no DNA. Its listing shows 150,000 or so distinct CDR3 sequences. This TCR was sampled from a human donor in good health. Some clones in this sample may be carry-over from other donors' samples. Sample: naive CXCR3+ CD8+ T cells from blood. The subset denotes: CD45RO-CCR7+CD27+CD95- naive CD8+ T cells expressing CXCR3 (TNR3+). The J gene is TRBJ1-6, the V gene TRBV27. CDR3 residues: CASSSQYNSPLHF.